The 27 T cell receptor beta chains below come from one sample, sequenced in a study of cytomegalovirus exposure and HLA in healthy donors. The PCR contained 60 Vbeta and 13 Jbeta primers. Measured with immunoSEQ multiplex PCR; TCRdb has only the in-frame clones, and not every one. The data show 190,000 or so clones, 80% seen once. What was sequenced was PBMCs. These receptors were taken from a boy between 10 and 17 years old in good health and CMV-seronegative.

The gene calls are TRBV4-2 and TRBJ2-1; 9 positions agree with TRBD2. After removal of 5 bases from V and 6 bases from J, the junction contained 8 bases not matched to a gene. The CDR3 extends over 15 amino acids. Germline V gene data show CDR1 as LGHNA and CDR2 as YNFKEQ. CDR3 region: CASSAPGGGANEQFF. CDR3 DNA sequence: TGTGCCAGCAGCGCCCCTGGCGGGGGGGCCAATGAGCAGTTCTTC.

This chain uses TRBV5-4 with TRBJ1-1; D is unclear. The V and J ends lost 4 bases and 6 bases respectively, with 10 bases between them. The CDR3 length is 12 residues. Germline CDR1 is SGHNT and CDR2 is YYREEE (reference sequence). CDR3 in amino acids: CASSGPLPEAFF. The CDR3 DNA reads TGTGCCAGCAGCGGGCCACTGCCTGAAGCTTTCTTT. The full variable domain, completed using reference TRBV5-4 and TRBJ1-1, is ETGVTQSPTHLIKTRGQQVTLRCSSQSGHNTVSWYQQALGQGPQFIFQYYREEENGRGNFPPRFSGLQFPNYSSELNVNALELDDSALYLCASSGPLPEAFFGQGTRLTVV.

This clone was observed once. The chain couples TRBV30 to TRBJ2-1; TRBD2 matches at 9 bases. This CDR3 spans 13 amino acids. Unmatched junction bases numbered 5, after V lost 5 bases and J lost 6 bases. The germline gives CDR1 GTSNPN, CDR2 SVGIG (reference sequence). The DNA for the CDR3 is TGTGCCTGGGCCGGGACTAGCAGCAATGAGCAGTTCTTC. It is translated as CAWAGTSSNEQFF. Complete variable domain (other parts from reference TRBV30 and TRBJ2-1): SQTIHQWPATLVQPVGSPLSLECTVEGTSNPNLYWYRQAAGRGLQLLFYSVGIGQISSEVPQNLSASRPQDRQFILSSKKLLLSDSGFYLCAWAGTSSNEQFFGPGTRLTVL.

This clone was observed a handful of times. The CDR3 DNA sequence: TGTGCCAGTAGTGCAGGCTTTTCCTACGAGCAGTACTTC. This sequence encodes CASSAGFSYEQYF. The V gene is TRBV19, the J gene TRBJ2-7, with D unclear. This CDR3 comprises 13 residues. Germline V gene lookup returns CDR1 LNHDA and CDR2 SQIVND (reference sequence). Trimming shortened V by 5 bases and J by 1 base, and 9 bases separated the two germline ends. The full variable domain, in which reference TRBV19 and TRBJ2-7 provide the parts outside the CDR3, is DGGITQSPKYLFRKEGQNVTLSCEQNLNHDAMYWYRQDPGQGLRLIYYSQIVNDFQKGDIAEGYSVSREKKESFPLTVTSAQKNPTAFYLCASSAGFSYEQYFGPGTRLTVT.

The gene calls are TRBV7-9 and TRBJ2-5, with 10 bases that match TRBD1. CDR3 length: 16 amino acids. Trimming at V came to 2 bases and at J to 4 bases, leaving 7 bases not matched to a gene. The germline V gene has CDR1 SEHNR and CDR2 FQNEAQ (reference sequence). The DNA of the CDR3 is TGTGCCAGCAGCTTATTGACATGGGACAGGGGAGAGACCCAGTACTTC. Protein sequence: CASSLLTWDRGETQYF.

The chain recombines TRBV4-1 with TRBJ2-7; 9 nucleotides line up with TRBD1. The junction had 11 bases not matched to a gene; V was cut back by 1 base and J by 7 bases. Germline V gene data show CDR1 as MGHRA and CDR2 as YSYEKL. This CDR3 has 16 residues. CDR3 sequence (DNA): TGCGCCAGCAGCCAAGCGGGGACAGGGCCTCCCTGGGAGCAGTACTTC. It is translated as CASSQAGTGPPWEQYF.

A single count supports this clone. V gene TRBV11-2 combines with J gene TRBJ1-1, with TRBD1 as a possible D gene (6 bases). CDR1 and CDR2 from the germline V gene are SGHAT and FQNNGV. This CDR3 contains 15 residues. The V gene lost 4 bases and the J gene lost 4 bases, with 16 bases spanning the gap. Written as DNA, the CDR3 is TGTGCCAGCAGCTACAACAGGGCTCATGGCACTGAAGCTTTCTTT. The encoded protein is CASSYNRAHGTEAFF.

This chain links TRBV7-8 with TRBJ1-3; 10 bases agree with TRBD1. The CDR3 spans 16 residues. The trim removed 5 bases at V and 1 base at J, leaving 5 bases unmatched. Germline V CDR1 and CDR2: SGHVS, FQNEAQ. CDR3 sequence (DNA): TGTGCCAGCAGCGGCCGGGACAGGGGATCTGGAAACACCATATATTTT. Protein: CASSGRDRGSGNTIYF.

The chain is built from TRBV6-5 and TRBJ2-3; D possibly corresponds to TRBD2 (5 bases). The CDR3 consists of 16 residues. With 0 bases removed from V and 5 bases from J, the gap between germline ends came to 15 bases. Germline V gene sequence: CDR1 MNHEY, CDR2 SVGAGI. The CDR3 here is CASSYSKYGVGDTQYF. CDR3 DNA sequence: TGTGCCAGCAGTTACTCGAAGTACGGGGTTGGAGATACGCAGTATTTT.

The DNA for the CDR3 is TGCAGCGTTGCAGGGGGACAGGCAGAGGATGGCTACACCTTC. Encoded protein: CSVAGGQAEDGYTF. The chain recombines TRBV29-1 with TRBJ1-2; 8 nucleotides agree with TRBD1. The CDR3 consists of 14 residues. Germline CDR1 SQVTM, CDR2 ANQGSEA. The ends lost 4 bases at V and 6 bases at J; junction bases unmatched: 10.

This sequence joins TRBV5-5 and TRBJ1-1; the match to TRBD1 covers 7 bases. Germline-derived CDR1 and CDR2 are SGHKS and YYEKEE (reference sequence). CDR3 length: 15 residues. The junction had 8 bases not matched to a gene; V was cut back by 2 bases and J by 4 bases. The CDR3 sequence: CASSFQQGRSTEAFF. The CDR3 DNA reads TGTGCCAGCAGCTTTCAACAGGGGAGGAGCACTGAAGCTTTCTTT.

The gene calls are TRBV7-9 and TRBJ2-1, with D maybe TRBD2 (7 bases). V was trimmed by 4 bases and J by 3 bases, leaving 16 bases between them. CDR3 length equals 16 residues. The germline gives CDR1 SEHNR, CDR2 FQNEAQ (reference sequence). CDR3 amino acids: CASSSPEGGDYNEQFF. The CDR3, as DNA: TGTGCCAGCAGCTCGCCTGAAGGGGGGGACTACAATGAGCAGTTCTTC.

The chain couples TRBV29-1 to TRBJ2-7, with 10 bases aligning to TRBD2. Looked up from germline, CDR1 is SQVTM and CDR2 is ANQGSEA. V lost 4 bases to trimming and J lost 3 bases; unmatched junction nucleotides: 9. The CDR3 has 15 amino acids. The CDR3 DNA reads TGCAGCGTTGTGGAGCCAGCGGGAGGGGTCTACGAGCAGTACTTC. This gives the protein CSVVEPAGGVYEQYF.

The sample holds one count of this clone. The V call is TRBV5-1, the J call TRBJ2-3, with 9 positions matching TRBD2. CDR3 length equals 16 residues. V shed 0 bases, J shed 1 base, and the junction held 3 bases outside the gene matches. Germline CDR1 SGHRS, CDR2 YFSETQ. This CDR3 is CASSLDQRGGTDTQYF. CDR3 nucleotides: TGCGCCAGCAGCTTGGACCAGCGGGGGGGCACAGATACGCAGTATTTT.

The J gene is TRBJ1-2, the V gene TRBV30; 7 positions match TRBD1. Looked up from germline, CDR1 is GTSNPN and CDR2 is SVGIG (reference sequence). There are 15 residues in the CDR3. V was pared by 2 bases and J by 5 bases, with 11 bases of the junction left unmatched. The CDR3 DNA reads TGTGCCTGGAGTCCGAGTGACGGGACAGAATATGGCTACACCTTC. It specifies CAWSPSDGTEYGYTF.

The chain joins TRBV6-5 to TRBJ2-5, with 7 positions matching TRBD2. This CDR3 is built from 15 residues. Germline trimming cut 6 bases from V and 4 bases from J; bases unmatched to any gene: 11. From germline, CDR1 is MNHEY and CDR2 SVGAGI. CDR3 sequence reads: CASRASTGRGETQYF. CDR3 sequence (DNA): TGTGCCAGCAGGGCCTCGACGGGGAGGGGAGAGACCCAGTACTTC.

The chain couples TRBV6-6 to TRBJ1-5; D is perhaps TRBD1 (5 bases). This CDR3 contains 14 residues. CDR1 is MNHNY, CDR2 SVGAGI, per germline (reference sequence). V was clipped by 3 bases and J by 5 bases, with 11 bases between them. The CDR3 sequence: CASSYGAQHQPQHF. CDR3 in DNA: TGTGCCAGCAGTTATGGGGCCCAACATCAGCCCCAGCATTTT.

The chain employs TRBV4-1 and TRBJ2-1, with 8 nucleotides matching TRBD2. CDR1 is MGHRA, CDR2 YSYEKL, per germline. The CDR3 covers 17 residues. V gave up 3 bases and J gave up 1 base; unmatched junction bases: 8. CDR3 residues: CASSHRTVAGSYNEQFF. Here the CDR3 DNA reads TGCGCCAGCAGCCACAGAACCGTAGCGGGGTCCTACAATGAGCAGTTCTTC.

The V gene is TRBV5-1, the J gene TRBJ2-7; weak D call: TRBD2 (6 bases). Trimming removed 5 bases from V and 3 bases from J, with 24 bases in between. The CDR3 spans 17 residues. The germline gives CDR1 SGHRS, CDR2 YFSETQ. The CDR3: CASRPNPSRGVDYEQYF. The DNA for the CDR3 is TGCGCCAGCAGGCCGAACCCCTCACGCGGGGTGGACTACGAGCAGTACTTC.

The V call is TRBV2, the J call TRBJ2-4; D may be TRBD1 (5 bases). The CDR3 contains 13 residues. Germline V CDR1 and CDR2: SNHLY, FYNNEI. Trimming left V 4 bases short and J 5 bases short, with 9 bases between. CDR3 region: CASSGGTENIQYF. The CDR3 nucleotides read TGTGCCAGCAGTGGGGGCACGGAAAACATTCAGTACTTC.

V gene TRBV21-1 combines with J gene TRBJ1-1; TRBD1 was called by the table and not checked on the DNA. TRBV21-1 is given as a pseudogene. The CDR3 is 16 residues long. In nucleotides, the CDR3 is TGTGCCAGCAGCTTCCGACAGGGGAGGGGTGATACTGAAGCTTTCTTT. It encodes CASSFRQGRGDTEAFF.

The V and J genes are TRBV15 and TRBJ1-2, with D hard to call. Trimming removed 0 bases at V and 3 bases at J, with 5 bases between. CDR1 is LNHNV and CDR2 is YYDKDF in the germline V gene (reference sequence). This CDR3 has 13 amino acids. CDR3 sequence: CATSREPDYGYTF. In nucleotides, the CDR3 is TGTGCCACCAGCAGAGAGCCGGACTATGGCTACACCTTC.

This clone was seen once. CDR3 sequence: CASAAQGEETQYF. In nucleotides, the CDR3 is TGTGCCAGCGCCGCCCAGGGTGAAGAGACCCAGTACTTC. This rearrangement joins TRBV19 to TRBJ2-5, with a tentative D call TRBD1 (5 bases). CDR3 size: 13 residues. The germline V gene encodes CDR1 LNHDA and CDR2 SQIVND (reference sequence). Trimming removed 9 bases from V and 3 bases from J, with 14 bases in between.

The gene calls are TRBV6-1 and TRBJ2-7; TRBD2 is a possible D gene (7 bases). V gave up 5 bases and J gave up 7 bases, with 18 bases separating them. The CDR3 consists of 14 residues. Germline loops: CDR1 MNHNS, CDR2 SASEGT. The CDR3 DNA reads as TGTGCCAGCAGTCCCTTCGAGGGGGGGCGGGAGCAGTACTTC. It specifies CASSPFEGGREQYF.

The CDR3 protein is CASSQGVGNTIYF. DNA for the CDR3: TGTGCCAGCAGTCAGGGCGTAGGAAACACCATATATTTT. This sequence joins TRBV21-1 and TRBJ1-3; the tabulated D call, TRBD1, remains unverified against the DNA. TRBV21-1 is a listed pseudogene. The CDR3 sequence is 13 residues long.

For the CDR3, the DNA is TGTGCCAGCAGCGATCTCCCGGGACAGGGGAGGAATCAGCCCCAGCATTTT. Amino acids: CASSDLPGQGRNQPQHF. V is TRBV2 and J is TRBJ1-5; 10 bases are a match to TRBD1. The CDR3 covers 17 residues. Per the germline V gene, CDR1 is SNHLY and CDR2 is FYNNEI. Unmatched junction bases numbered 12, after V lost 6 bases and J lost 4 bases.

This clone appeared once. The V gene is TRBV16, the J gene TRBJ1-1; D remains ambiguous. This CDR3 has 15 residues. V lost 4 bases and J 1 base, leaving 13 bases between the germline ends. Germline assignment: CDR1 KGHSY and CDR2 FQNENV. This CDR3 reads CASSPPSTGNTEAFF. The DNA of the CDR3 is TGTGCCAGCAGCCCGCCCTCGACGGGGAACACTGAAGCTTTCTTT.